This is a list of T cell receptor beta chains from one sample in a study of blood T cells in healthy people across ages. TCRdb re-derived calls from the 5' RACE reads in MiXCR, one entry per CDR3 protein. The sample holds around 1,800,000 distinct CDR3 sequences, roughly 43% seen once. The specimen was blood. Receptors originate from a human donor in good health. Each CDR3 is given with its conserved first and last residue. The D gene is left open where the match is weak. Part of the rows lack a size; the others show once, few, many or a class for expanded clones.

cdr3_nt cdr3_aa v_call d_call j_call clone_size
TGTGCCAGCAGTTTCAATAGCAACTACGAGCAGTACTTC CASSFNSNYEQYF TRBV12-3/TRBV12-4 NA TRBJ2-7 NA
TGTGCCATCAGTGCACGTAGCTCCTACAATGGGCAGTTCTTC CAISARSSYNGQFF TRBV10-3 NA TRBJ2-1 NA
TGTGCCATCAGTGATGATCGTAGGCATAATTCACCCCTCCACTTT CAISDDRRHNSPLHF TRBV10-3 NA TRBJ1-6 NA
TGTGCCAGCAGTTACATGGGAATACAAGAGACCCAGTACTTC CASSYMGIQETQYF TRBV6-5 NA TRBJ2-5 NA
TGTGCCAGCAGCCAAGATGCCGGGGGCCGTGGCTACACCTTC CASSQDAGGRGYTF TRBV3-1 NA TRBJ1-2 few
TGCAGTGCTAGAGGGGGTACCTACGAGCAGTACTTC CSARGGTYEQYF TRBV20-1 NA TRBJ2-7 many
TGTGCCAGCAGTCCATACGGGACAACGACTATTAATGAGGAACTGTTTTTT CASSPYGTTTINEELFF TRBV6-1 NA TRBJ1-4 once
TGCAGTGGGGCTTTTGCAACCAAAAACATTCAGTACTTC CSGAFATKNIQYF TRBV20-1 NA TRBJ2-4 few
TGTGCCAGCAGCTTAGGGGCAGGGCCAGGCTATGGCTACACCTTC CASSLGAGPGYGYTF TRBV7-3 NA TRBJ1-2 NA
TGTGCCAGCAGTTACTCTCGCAGGGGTCTCTACAATGAGCAGTTCTTC CASSYSRRGLYNEQFF TRBV6-5 NA TRBJ2-1 few
TGTGCCAGCAGCTTTGGTTCCGGAGACCCATACGAGCAGTACTTC CASSFGSGDPYEQYF TRBV11-3 NA TRBJ2-7 few
TGTGCCAGCAGCCATATGGGACTGAGCTCCTACGAGCAGTACTTC CASSHMGLSSYEQYF TRBV3-1 NA TRBJ2-7 once
TGTGCCAGCAGCTTAGATTTACCCTCTGGGGCCAACGTCCTGACTTTC CASSLDLPSGANVLTF TRBV7-9 NA TRBJ2-6 NA
TGTGCCAGCAGCTTAGTTGGGACAGGGAACTATGGCTACACCTTC CASSLVGTGNYGYTF TRBV7-2 TRBD1 TRBJ1-2 few
TGTGCCAGCAGTGGCCTCTCCTACAATGAGCAGTTCTTC CASSGLSYNEQFF TRBV9 NA TRBJ2-1 many
TGTGCCAGCAGCTTTCTAGCGGGGATTAGCACAGATACGCAGTATTTT CASSFLAGISTDTQYF TRBV7-2 TRBD2 TRBJ2-3 NA
TGTGCCAGCAGTATGGGACTAGCGTCCGAGCAGTACTTC CASSMGLASEQYF TRBV12-3/TRBV12-4 TRBD2 TRBJ2-7 NA
TGTGCCAGCAGTCCCTCGGGGGCGGCTGAAGCTTTCTTT CASSPSGAAEAFF TRBV6-5 NA TRBJ1-1 few
TGCAGCGTCGGACAGGGGCACCAAGAGACCCAGTACTTC CSVGQGHQETQYF TRBV29-1 TRBD1 TRBJ2-5 few
TGCAGCGTTGAAGGGGACCTCTATGGCTACACCTTC CSVEGDLYGYTF TRBV29-1 NA TRBJ1-2 NA
TGTGCCAGCAGCAAAGCAGGATACCCATACGAGCAGTACTTC CASSKAGYPYEQYF TRBV21-1 NA TRBJ2-7 few
TGTGCCAGCAGCTTGTCTAGCGGGGGGGCCGGTGAGCAGTTCTTC CASSLSSGGAGEQFF TRBV11-2 TRBD2 TRBJ2-1 NA
TGTGCCAGCAGCAAGGGACTAGAGAAATACGAGCAGTACTTC CASSKGLEKYEQYF TRBV12-3/TRBV12-4 TRBD2 TRBJ2-7 NA
TGTGCCAGCAGACCTTGGACGACAGGGGCCAACTATGGCTACACCTTC CASRPWTTGANYGYTF TRBV6-5 TRBD1 TRBJ1-2 NA
TGTGCCAGCGAGACAGGGAGGATCACCGGGGAGCTGTTTTTT CASETGRITGELFF TRBV12-3/TRBV12-4 NA TRBJ2-2 few